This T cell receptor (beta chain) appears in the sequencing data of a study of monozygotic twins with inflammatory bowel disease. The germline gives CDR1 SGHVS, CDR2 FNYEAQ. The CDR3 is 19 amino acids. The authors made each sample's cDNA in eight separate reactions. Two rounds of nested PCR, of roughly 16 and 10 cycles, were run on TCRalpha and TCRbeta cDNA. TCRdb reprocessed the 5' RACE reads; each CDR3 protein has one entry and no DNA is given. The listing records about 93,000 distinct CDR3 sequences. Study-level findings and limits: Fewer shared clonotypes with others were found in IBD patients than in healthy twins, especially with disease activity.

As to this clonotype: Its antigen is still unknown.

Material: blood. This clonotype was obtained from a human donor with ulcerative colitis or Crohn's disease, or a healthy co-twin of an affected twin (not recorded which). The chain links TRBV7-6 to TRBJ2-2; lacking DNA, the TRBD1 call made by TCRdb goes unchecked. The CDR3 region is CASSLVSLRSGQVPGELFF.